This paragraph covers one TCR beta chain sequence. Its target is not known. One base away lies a much larger clone, so this may be a sequencing read error. Investigators took RNA and DNA out together from 20-30 mg of unsorted bulk tissue. Sampling was performed at five separate regions of each tumor. Making TCR beta cDNA involved around 500 ng total RNA and a constant-region primer. Each TCR beta library was derived from three nested multiplex PCR rounds that employed slightly modified ARM-PCR. The study ran its first two PCR rounds for approximately 10 cycles each, using TRBV1-TRBV30 forward primers and a C-beta reverse primer. TCRdb passed the multiplex PCR reads through MiXCR, listing each CDR3 protein once. The sample has roughly 78,000 distinct CDR3 sequences; 60% to 80% are singletons. This record belongs to a study of tumor-infiltrating lymphocytes in primary liver carcinoma. Findings of the study overall: Tumor-adjacent and tumor-blood pairs overlapped less than tumor region pairs did. About 7.5-25% of top clones, no more, were shared by all five regions.

This CDR3 has 15 residues. The V gene's germline CDR1 is MDHEN and CDR2 SYDVKM. The J gene is TRBJ2-7, the V gene TRBV28, with TRBD2 matching over 15 bases. The sequenced material came from liver tumor tissue from sampling region 4. Subset described: tumor region T4, right-lateral pole. The receptor's source is a woman aged 55 to 70 with primary liver carcinoma and hepatitis B virus infection. The CDR3 coding sequence is TGTGCCAGCGGTTTACCCGGACTAGCGGGAGGGGAGCAGTACTTC. Its protein product is CASGLPGLAGGEQYF.